A single T cell receptor beta chain is shown here with its context. The specificity of this receptor is unknown. Per-base quality was not reported, and no clone a single base away is much larger than it. The CDR1 and CDR2 encoded by the germline V gene (reference sequence) are MNHEY and SMNVEV. The V and J ends are trimmed by 3 bases and 0 bases, leaving 9 bases between them. From the cysteine up to the phenylalanine, the CDR3 has a length of 14 residues. Just the 42-base CDR3 DNA is kept, in frame starting at base 1. Sequenced on an Illumina HiSeq 1500. The public reads were run again by TCRdb, first through fastp at Q25 and then through MiXCR, and only productive beta chains were kept. Identical CDR3 proteins give one entry, which carries the most common genes and DNA. The table for this sample lists roughly 280,000 distinct CDR3 sequences; roughly a fifth of them were counted only once. The biggest ten clones account for about 21% of the sample.

This specimen belongs to a study of T cell repertoires in cytomegalovirus infection (dated by TCRdb to the late 2010s). As for the study more broadly: The peptide stimulations were aimed at well-studied HLA-B-restricted epitopes as well as recently identified HLA-C-restricted CMV epitopes, whose presentation resists viral immunomodulation. Donor HLA type was relevant to the analysis, as public TCR beta signatures indicated carriage of CMV infection together with the matching HLA type. The research as a whole found: Carriers of CMV infection plus the relevant HLA type were discriminated by the cumulative frequency of public TCR beta family members in the study cohort and in an independent roughly 340-donor cohort. The ex vivo response was dominated by HLA-C-restricted CMV-specific TCR beta clonotypes, which also provided the single most frequent clonotype in two of eight donors.

What the treatment or condition label conveys for this sample: in vitro stimulation with specific CMV peptide epitopes to enrich CMV-specific T cells. The sequence joins TRBV27 to TRBJ2-7; tentative D gene TRBD2, with 6 bases matching. The sequenced sample was cultured PBMCs, obtained from culture after CMV antigen stimulation. This TCR was sampled from a human donor in good health (CMV status not recorded). Some clones in this sample may be carry-over from other donors' samples. The CDR3 protein is CASSFVSGSYEQYF. The DNA reads TGTGCCAGCAGTTTCGTTAGCGGCTCCTACGAGCAGTACTTC.